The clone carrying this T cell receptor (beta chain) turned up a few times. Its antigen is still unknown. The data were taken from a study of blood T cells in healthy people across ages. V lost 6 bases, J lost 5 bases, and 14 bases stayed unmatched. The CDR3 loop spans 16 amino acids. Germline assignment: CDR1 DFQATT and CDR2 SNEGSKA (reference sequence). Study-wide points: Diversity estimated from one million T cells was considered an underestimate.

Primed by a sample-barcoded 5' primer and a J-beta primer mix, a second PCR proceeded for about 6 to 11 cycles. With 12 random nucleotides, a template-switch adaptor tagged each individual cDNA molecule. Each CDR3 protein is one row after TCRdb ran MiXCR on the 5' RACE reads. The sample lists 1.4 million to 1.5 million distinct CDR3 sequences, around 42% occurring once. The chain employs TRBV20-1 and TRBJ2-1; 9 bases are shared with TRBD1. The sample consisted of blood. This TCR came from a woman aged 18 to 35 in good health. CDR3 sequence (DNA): TGCAGTGCCACCCAGCCACCGGGACAGGGAAACAATGAGCAGTTCTTC. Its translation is CSATQPPGQGNNEQFF.